This T cell receptor beta chain is drawn from a study of CD8 T cells in ankylosing spondylitis. As regards this clonotype: Its specificity is unknown.

V was clipped by 3 bases and J by 4 bases, with 9 bases between them. Germline CDR1 KGHSH, CDR2 LQKENI. The CDR3 consists of 13 residues. MiXCR, applied by TCRdb to the 5' RACE reads, yields one record per CDR3 protein. The sample has 670,000 or so distinct CDR3 sequences, 19% seen once. General observations from the study: Made up of eight highly homologous variants, a TCR beta motif appeared characteristic of ankylosing spondylitis blood.

The sequenced material came from blood, either unsorted or a sorted T cell fraction (not recorded which). The rearrangement uses TRBV18 and TRBJ1-1; D remains unclear. The receptor's source is a male donor with ankylosing spondylitis. CDR3 region: CASSPDWTTEAFF. As DNA, the CDR3 is TGTGCCAGCTCACCGGACTGGACCACTGAAGCTTTCTTT.